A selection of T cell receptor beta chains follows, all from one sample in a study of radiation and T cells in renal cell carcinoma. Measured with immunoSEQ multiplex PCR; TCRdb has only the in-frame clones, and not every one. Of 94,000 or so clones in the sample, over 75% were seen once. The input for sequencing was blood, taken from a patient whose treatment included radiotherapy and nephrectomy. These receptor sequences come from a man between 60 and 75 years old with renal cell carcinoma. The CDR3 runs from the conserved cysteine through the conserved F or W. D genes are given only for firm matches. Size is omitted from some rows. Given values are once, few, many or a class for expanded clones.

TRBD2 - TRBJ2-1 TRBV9 TGTGCCAGCAGCGTTCGAAGCGGGGCCAGAACTTTCTCCTACAATGAGCAGTTCTTC CASSVRSGARTFSYNEQFF
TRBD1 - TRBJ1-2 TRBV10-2 TGCGCCAGCAGTGAGTCGGGACAGGGTCATGGCTACACCTTC CASSESGQGHGYTF
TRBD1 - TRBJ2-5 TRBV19 TGTGCCAGTCGGGACAGGGCCCCCGGGACCCAGTACTTC CASRDRAPGTQYF
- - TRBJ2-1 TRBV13 TGTGCCAGCAGCTTCAGGGGAGGGGAGCAGTTCTTC CASSFRGGEQFF
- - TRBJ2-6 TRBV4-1 TGCGCCAGCAGCCAAGAGGGGAGGAACTCTGGGGCCAACGTCCTGACTTTC CASSQEGRNSGANVLTF
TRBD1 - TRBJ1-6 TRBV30 TGTGCCTGGAGTGGCTCCCAGGGGGGAAATTCACCCCTCCACTTT CAWSGSQGGNSPLHF
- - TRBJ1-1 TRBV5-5 TGTGCCAGCAGCTCAGGGGTAGGGAACACTGAAGCTTTCTTT CASSSGVGNTEAFF
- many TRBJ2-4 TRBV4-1 TGCGCCAGCAGCCACCCTCGACTAGCCAAAAACATTCAGTACTTC CASSHPRLAKNIQYF
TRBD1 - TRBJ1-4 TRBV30 TGTGCCTGGCTTGTCCCGGGACAGGGGGGGGCTGATGAAAAACTGTTTTTT CAWLVPGQGGADEKLFF
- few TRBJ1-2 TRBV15 TGTGCCACCAGCAGAGATTCGTTTGATAACTCCGGCTACACCTTC CATSRDSFDNSGYTF
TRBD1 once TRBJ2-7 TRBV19 TGTGCCAGTAGTGCACAGGGGGCAGTTAGCGAGCAGTACTTC CASSAQGAVSEQYF
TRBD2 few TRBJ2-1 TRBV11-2 TGTGCCAGCAGCCTAGGACTAGCGAAATACAATGAGCAGTTCTTC CASSLGLAKYNEQFF
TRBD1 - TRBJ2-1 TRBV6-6 TGTGCCAGCAGTTACCGATCCGGGACAGGGCAGTTCTTC CASSYRSGTGQFF
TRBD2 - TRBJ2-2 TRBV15 TGTGCCACCAGCAGGGTGACTAGCGGAAACACCGGGGAGCTGTTTTTT CATSRVTSGNTGELFF
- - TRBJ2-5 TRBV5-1 TGCGCCAGCAGCTACCAAGAGACCCAGTACTTC CASSYQETQYF
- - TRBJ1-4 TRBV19 TGTGCCAGTAGTATAGGAGGGGCAGGCGGTAATGAAAAACTGTTTTTT CASSIGGAGGNEKLFF
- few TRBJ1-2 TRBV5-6 TGTGCCAGCAGCTTGGGTCGGAACTATGGCTACACCTTC CASSLGRNYGYTF
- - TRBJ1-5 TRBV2 TGTGCCAGCAGTGTCACGGATCAGCCCCAGCATTTT CASSVTDQPQHF
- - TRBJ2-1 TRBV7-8 TGTGCCAGCAACGGCGGAGGCTCCTACAATGAGCAGTTCTTC CASNGGGSYNEQFF
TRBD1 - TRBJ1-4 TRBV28 TGTGCCAGCAGTACGCCGGGACAGGGTGTTGCAACTAATGAAAAACTGTTTTTT CASSTPGQGVATNEKLFF